This T cell receptor (beta chain) was retrieved from a study of cytomegalovirus exposure and HLA in healthy donors. Study-wide context: The roughly 110 validation repertoires were reported in a later analysis to have been generated on the same platform as the approximately 700 first-cohort repertoires. Study-wide results and caveats: Most TCR sequences showed up rarely, but some public TCRs showed up in many donors. The study recorded 150 to 200 TCR beta chains that were cytomegalovirus-associated.

It was the roughly 130-subject validation cohort, separate from the approximately 670-subject first cohort, to which the donors belonged. Measured with immunoSEQ multiplex PCR; TCRdb has only the in-frame clones, and not every one. Of about 160,000 clones in the sample, 85% were seen once. The CDR3 is made up of 15 amino acids. Germline values: CDR1 LGHNA, CDR2 YSLEER. Germline trimming cut 1 base from V and 3 bases from J; bases unmatched to any gene: 6. About this clone itself: Antigen: not known.

This receptor was identified in a man aged 25-45 years in good health and CMV-seropositive. Input material: PBMCs. The chain recombines TRBV4-3 with TRBJ2-7, with TRBD2 matching 7 bases. The CDR3 is CASSQVPSGNYEQYF. For the CDR3, the DNA is TGCGCCAGCAGCCAAGTTCCTAGCGGAAACTACGAGCAGTACTTC.